This passage covers 16 T cell receptor beta chains from one sample sequenced in a study of cytomegalovirus exposure and HLA in healthy donors. 60 Vbeta and 13 Jbeta primers were used in PCR. The assay was immunoSEQ multiplex PCR, and TCRdb's table has in-frame clones only and misses some. There are roughly 200,000 clones in the sample; roughly 85% occur only once, and 2.3% lies in the top ten. The specimen sequenced was PBMCs. The origin of the receptors is a woman aged 45-65 years in good health and CMV-seronegative.

The V and J genes are TRBV6-4 and TRBJ1-2; D gene unclear. This CDR3 is built from 13 residues. The germline CDR1 and CDR2 sequences are MRHNA and SNTAGT. V was clipped by 6 bases and J by 10 bases, with 18 bases between them. CDR3 nucleotides: TGTGCCAGCAGAAGACGGGATTCTTTTGACTACACCTTC. Its translation is CASRRRDSFDYTF.

The chain employs TRBV30 and TRBJ2-1; D is ambiguous. The V gene lost 4 bases and the J gene lost 0 bases, with 7 bases spanning the gap. The CDR3 sequence is 13 residues long. Germline CDR1 GTSNPN, CDR2 SVGIG (reference sequence). CDR3 sequence: CAWIISSYNEQFF. The CDR3 DNA reads TGTGCCTGGATCATTAGCTCCTACAATGAGCAGTTCTTC.

The CDR3 spells CASSLAGPETQYF. CDR3 nucleotide sequence: TGCGCCAGCAGCTTGGCTGGGCCGGAGACCCAGTACTTC. The chain combines TRBV5-1 with TRBJ2-5, with no clear D. Per germline, CDR1 SGHRS and CDR2 YFSETQ. There are 13 residues in the CDR3. Trimming took off 0 bases at V and 5 bases at J, with 8 bases between the two ends.

The chain has TRBV15 and TRBJ2-1, with D possibly being TRBD1 (6 bases). This CDR3 spans 14 amino acids. Looked up from germline, CDR1 is LNHNV and CDR2 is YYDKDF (reference sequence). The V gene lost 1 base and the J gene lost 8 bases, with 12 bases spanning the gap. This CDR3 reads CATSRGGRVDEQFF. CDR3 bases: TGTGCCACCAGCAGAGGGGGGCGCGTCGATGAGCAGTTCTTC.

V usage is TRBV6-5 and J usage is TRBJ2-1; possibly TRBD2 for D (6 bases). The CDR3 runs 14 residues. V was pared by 8 bases and J by 8 bases, with 19 bases between. The germline V gene has CDR1 MNHEY and CDR2 SVGAGI. This CDR3 reads CASRELAMADEQFF. The CDR3 DNA follows: TGTGCCAGCCGGGAGCTAGCCATGGCCGATGAGCAGTTCTTC.

The chain is built from TRBV2 and TRBJ2-3, with 7 bases matching TRBD2. Germline trimming cut 4 bases from V and 4 bases from J; bases unmatched to any gene: 8. Germline lookup yields CDR1 SNHLY and CDR2 FYNNEI. The CDR3 sequence is 15 residues long. This CDR3 is CASSGEAGVADTQYF. DNA of the CDR3: TGTGCCAGCAGTGGTGAGGCGGGAGTTGCAGATACGCAGTATTTT.

V and J are TRBV5-4 and TRBJ2-1; 11 bases are shared with TRBD2. The CDR3 sequence is 15 residues long. Looked up from germline, CDR1 is SGHNT and CDR2 is YYREEE (reference sequence). J lost 7 bases, V lost 5 bases, and 8 bases had no gene match. The CDR3 DNA is TGTGCCAGCAGGTGGGGACTAGCGGAAGGGAATGAGCAGTTCTTC. It codes for CASRWGLAEGNEQFF.

A few counts support this clone. This sequence joins TRBV27 and TRBJ2-7; D unclear. V shed 7 bases and J shed 5 bases, with 9 bases lying between them. Germline V gene lookup returns CDR1 MNHEY and CDR2 SMNVEV (reference sequence). The CDR3 runs to 11 residues. The CDR3 DNA is TGTGCCAGCATCACCCAGGACGAGCAGTACTTC. Amino acid sequence: CASITQDEQYF.

The J gene is TRBJ2-3, the V gene TRBV7-9, with D tentatively TRBD1 (5 bases). V was shortened by 2 bases and J by 0 bases, with 9 bases between the two germline ends. Looked up from germline, CDR1 is SEHNR and CDR2 is FQNEAQ (reference sequence). The CDR3 is made up of 15 amino acids. This chain's CDR3 is CASSLTGLSTDTQYF. The CDR3 region has the DNA TGTGCCAGCAGCTTAACAGGCCTAAGCACAGATACGCAGTATTTT.

This chain joins TRBV18 and TRBJ2-7, with 12 bases fitting TRBD2. Germline-derived CDR1 and CDR2 are KGHSH and LQKENI. With 0 bases clipped from V and 3 bases from J, the junction kept 3 bases outside the gene matches. The CDR3 sequence is 16 residues long. This CDR3 is CASSPPSSGRVYEQYF. The CDR3 DNA reads as TGTGCCAGCTCACCACCGTCTAGCGGGAGGGTCTACGAGCAGTACTTC.

The chain uses TRBV27 and TRBJ1-6; 10 bases line up with TRBD1. There are 14 residues in the CDR3. Germline-derived CDR1 and CDR2 are MNHEY and SMNVEV (reference sequence). V was clipped by 8 bases and J by 7 bases; unmatched bases: 5. The CDR3 bases are TGTGCCAGCGGCCGGGACAGGGGAAATTCACCCCTCCACTTT. This encodes CASGRDRGNSPLHF.

This chain uses TRBV4-3 with TRBJ2-5; TRBD2 matches 7 bases. The CDR3 covers 17 residues. J was trimmed by 5 bases and V by 1 base; bases with no gene match: 13. Germline CDR1 and CDR2: LGHNA and YSLEER. The CDR3: CASSQGGAGRALETQYF. As DNA, the CDR3 is TGCGCCAGCAGCCAAGGTGGAGCGGGAAGGGCGTTGGAGACCCAGTACTTC.

This chain joins TRBV19 and TRBJ2-5, with D possibly matching TRBD2 (7 bases). Trimming took 8 bases from V and 2 from J, leaving 18 bases between them. Germline V gives CDR1 LNHDA, CDR2 SQIVND (reference sequence). CDR3 length: 15 amino acids. CDR3 nucleotides: TGTGCCAGTCGCGGCGTCGGGGGGCGGCAAGAGACCCAGTACTTC. As protein: CASRGVGGRQETQYF.

This chain links TRBV27 with TRBJ2-2; TRBD1 aligns across 8 bases. CDR1 and CDR2 from the germline V gene are MNHEY and SMNVEV (reference sequence). V lost 1 base and J lost 4; bases outside the gene matches: 2. This CDR3 region has 15 residues. CDR3 protein: CASSLYRGSTGELFF. As DNA, the CDR3 is TGTGCCAGCAGTTTATACAGGGGGAGCACCGGGGAGCTGTTTTTT.

A remark on this clone: At one boundary the junction diverges from the germline segment, which might be a read error. The chain has TRBV15 and TRBJ1-2; perhaps TRBD1 as D (6 bases). The CDR3 is 14 residues long. Germline loops: CDR1 LNHNV, CDR2 YYDKDF (reference sequence). The chain's CDR3 is CATSRGTAGYGCTF. The CDR3 bases are TGTGCCACCAGCAGAGGGACAGCCGGCTATGGCTGCACCTTC.

J is TRBJ2-3 and V is TRBV28, with D possibly matching TRBD2 (6 bases). V lost 5 bases and J 0 bases, leaving 18 bases between the germline ends. The CDR3 is 17 amino acids. From germline, CDR1 is MDHEN and CDR2 SYDVKM. DNA of the CDR3: TGTGCCAGCAGTCAAACCGGCGGGGCCCCTAGCACAGATACGCAGTATTTT. Translation: CASSQTGGAPSTDTQYF. The full variable domain, in which reference TRBV28 and TRBJ2-3 provide the parts outside the CDR3, is DVKVTQSSRYLVKRTGEKVFLECVQDMDHENMFWYRQDPGLGLRLIYFSYDVKMKEKGDIPEGYSVSREKKERFSLILESASTNQTSMYLCASSQTGGAPSTDTQYFGPGTRLTVL.